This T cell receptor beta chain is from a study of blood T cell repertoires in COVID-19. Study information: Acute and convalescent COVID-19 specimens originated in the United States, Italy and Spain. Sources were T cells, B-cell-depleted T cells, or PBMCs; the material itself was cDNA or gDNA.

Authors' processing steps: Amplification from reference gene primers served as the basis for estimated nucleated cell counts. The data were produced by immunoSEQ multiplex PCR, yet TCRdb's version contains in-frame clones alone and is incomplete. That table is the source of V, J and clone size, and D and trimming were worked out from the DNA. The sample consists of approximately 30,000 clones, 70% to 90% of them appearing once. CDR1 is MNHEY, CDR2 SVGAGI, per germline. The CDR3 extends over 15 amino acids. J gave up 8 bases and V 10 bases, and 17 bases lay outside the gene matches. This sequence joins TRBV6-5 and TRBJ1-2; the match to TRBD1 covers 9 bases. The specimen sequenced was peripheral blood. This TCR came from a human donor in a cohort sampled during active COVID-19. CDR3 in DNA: TGTGCCATAAGCGGGACAGGGAGGCCACTCGGGGGCTACACCTTC. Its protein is CAISGTGRPLGGYTF.